Below, 17 T cell receptor beta chains from the same sample are listed, as sequenced in a study of blood T cell repertoires in COVID-19. Sequenced by immunoSEQ multiplex PCR; TCRdb stores in-frame clones only, minus some. The data hold roughly 200,000 clones, with around 89% observed a single time. Sequencing was performed on peripheral blood. The receptor set was obtained from a man aged 65 to 85 with acute or convalescent COVID-19.

The rearrangement uses TRBV27 and TRBJ2-7; 14 bases line up with TRBD2. The CDR3 sequence is 15 residues long. CDR1 is MNHEY, CDR2 SMNVEV, per germline (reference sequence). The trim removed 6 bases at V and 4 bases at J, leaving 5 bases unmatched. The CDR3 bases are TGTGCCAGCAGCCTGGGGACTAGCGGGAGTTACGAGCAGTACTTC. Encoded protein: CASSLGTSGSYEQYF.

The gene calls are TRBV6-6 and TRBJ1-3, with TRBD1 as a possible D gene (5 bases). V was trimmed by 5 bases and J by 4 bases, leaving 12 bases between them. Germline-derived CDR1 and CDR2 are MNHNY and SVGAGI (reference sequence). CDR3 size: 14 residues. CDR3 nucleotide sequence: TGTGCCAGCAGTGGGGGGAGGGACGGAAACACCATATATTTT. It encodes CASSGGRDGNTIYF.

The chain uses TRBV6-6 and TRBJ2-3; D remains ambiguous. The CDR3 extends over 13 amino acids. The V gene lost 0 bases and the J gene lost 5 bases, with 6 bases spanning the gap. The V gene's germline CDR1 is MNHNY and CDR2 SVGAGI (reference sequence). CDR3 DNA sequence: TGTGCCAGCAGTTACTCGAAGCAAGATACGCAGTATTTT. Translation gives CASSYSKQDTQYF.

The chain combines TRBV30 with TRBJ1-3, with D possibly TRBD1 on 5 matching bases. This CDR3 region has 15 residues. V was trimmed by 0 bases and J by 0 bases, leaving 9 bases between them. Germline V gene data show CDR1 as GTSNPN and CDR2 as SVGIG (reference sequence). The CDR3 coding sequence is TGTGCCTGGAGTGTGGGGGGAGTCTCTGGAAACACCATATATTTT. This gives the protein CAWSVGGVSGNTIYF.

The gene calls are TRBV9 and TRBJ1-4; the match to TRBD1 covers 7 bases. Germline trimming cut 4 bases from V and 6 bases from J; bases unmatched to any gene: 9. Germline V CDR1 and CDR2: SGDLS, YYNGEE. This CDR3 is built from 15 residues. In DNA form, the CDR3 reads TGTGCCAGCAGCTTAACCGGGACAGCCTATGAAAAACTGTTTTTT. Translating gives CASSLTGTAYEKLFF. The full variable domain, in which reference TRBV9 and TRBJ1-4 provide the parts outside the CDR3, is DSGVTQTPKHLITATGQRVTLRCSPRSGDLSVYWYQQSLDQGLQFLIQYYNGEERAKGNILERFSAQQFPDLHSELNLSSLELGDSALYFCASSLTGTAYEKLFFGSGTQLSVL.

V is TRBV2 and J is TRBJ1-4; possible D gene TRBD1, 6 bases. The V end was cut by 6 bases, the J end by 1 base, with 12 bases between. There are 15 residues in the CDR3. From germline, CDR1 is SNHLY and CDR2 FYNNEI. The CDR3 coding sequence is TGTGCCAGCAGCAGGGTAGGGGGAACTAATGAAAAACTGTTTTTT. This codes for CASSRVGGTNEKLFF.

The genes are TRBV27 and TRBJ2-3, with D possibly being TRBD1 (5 bases). The CDR3 length is 16 residues. Trimming pared 5 bases from V and 0 bases from J, leaving 15 bases between. In germline, CDR1 is MNHEY, CDR2 SMNVEV (reference sequence). The CDR3 DNA reads TGTGCCAGCAGTATCAGACAGACAACTAGCACAGATACGCAGTATTTT. Translation: CASSIRQTTSTDTQYF.

The rearrangement uses TRBV6-2 or TRBV6-3 and TRBJ1-2; D might be TRBD1 (5 bases). CDR3 length equals 13 residues. V shed 2 bases and J shed 11 bases, with 15 bases lying between them. Germline lookup yields CDR1 MNHEY and CDR2 SVGEGT. The CDR3 sequence: CASSYGMSGEYTF. The CDR3 bases are TGTGCCAGCAGTTACGGGATGTCGGGGGAATACACCTTC.

This clone was picked up one time. This rearrangement joins TRBV7-6 to TRBJ2-3, with D possibly matching TRBD1 (6 bases). Germline-derived CDR1 and CDR2 are SGHVS and FNYEAQ. With 3 bases removed from V and 3 bases from J, the gap between germline ends came to 19 bases. The CDR3 loop spans 17 amino acids. CDR3 in amino acids: CASSLQSGVAVTDTQYF. The CDR3 coding sequence is TGTGCCAGCAGCTTGCAATCAGGGGTTGCGGTGACAGATACGCAGTATTTT.

This chain links TRBV12-3 or TRBV12-4 with TRBJ1-1; unclear D gene. This CDR3 has 13 amino acids. The V end was cut by 6 bases, the J end by 4 bases, with 12 bases between. The CDR3 nucleotides read TGTGCCAGCAGCCCTAGGAGTCGCACTGAAGCTTTCTTT. It specifies CASSPRSRTEAFF.

The chain combines TRBV7-2 with TRBJ2-2; 7 bases align to TRBD2. Germline CDR1 is SGHTA and CDR2 is FQGNSA. Trimming removed 4 bases from V and 0 bases from J; junction bases left unmatched: 2. This CDR3 is built from 15 residues. The CDR3 here is CASSSSGANTGELFF. CDR3 bases: TGTGCCAGCAGCTCTAGCGGAGCGAACACCGGGGAGCTGTTTTTT.

This chain links TRBV7-2 with TRBJ1-3, with D perhaps matching TRBD1 (5 bases). The CDR3 is made up of 14 amino acids. Trimming cost V 5 bases and J 0 bases, with 8 bases left between them. CDR1 is SGHTA, CDR2 FQGNSA, per germline. CDR3 region: CASSQQVSGNTIYF. The CDR3, as DNA: TGTGCCAGCAGCCAACAGGTCTCTGGAAACACCATATATTTT.

The chain carries TRBV20-1 and TRBJ2-7; TRBD1 is a possible D gene (6 bases). The germline V gene has CDR1 DFQATT and CDR2 SNEGSKA (reference sequence). V was trimmed by 4 bases and J by 4 bases, leaving 8 bases between them. This CDR3 is built from 11 residues. The CDR3 DNA reads TGCAGTGCTACGCAGGGGTACGAGCAGTACTTC. Encoded protein: CSATQGYEQYF.

The V gene is TRBV6-5, the J gene TRBJ1-2; the match to TRBD1 covers 9 bases. V trimming: 4 bases; J trimming: 4 bases; junction bases outside the gene matches: 7. Germline V gene sequence: CDR1 MNHEY, CDR2 SVGAGI. This CDR3 region has 15 residues. In DNA, the CDR3 is TGTGCCAGCAGTTCCCCGGACAGGGGCATCTATGGCTACACCTTC. The encoded protein is CASSSPDRGIYGYTF.

This clone was seen a single time. This chain links TRBV28 with TRBJ2-5, with D hard to call. Trimming took 4 bases from V and 7 from J, leaving 10 bases between them. This CDR3 is built from 12 residues. The germline CDR1 and CDR2 sequences are MDHEN and SYDVKM. CDR3 region: CASSSSVMTQYF. CDR3 DNA: TGTGCCAGCAGTTCTAGTGTTATGACCCAGTACTTC.

V is TRBV29-1 and J is TRBJ1-1, with D tentatively TRBD1 (6 bases). From germline, CDR1 is SQVTM and CDR2 ANQGSEA. This CDR3 comprises 13 residues. Trimming took 3 bases from V and 2 from J, leaving 10 bases between them. For the CDR3, the DNA is TGCAGCGTTGACTGGACAGACAACACTGAAGCTTTCTTT. Amino acid sequence: CSVDWTDNTEAFF. Full variable domain (remainder filled in from reference TRBV29-1 and TRBJ1-1): SAVISQKPSRDICQRGTSLTIQCQVDSQVTMMFWYRQQPGQSLTLIATANQGSEATYESGFVIDKFPISRPNLTFSTLTVSNMSPEDSSIYLCSVDWTDNTEAFFGQGTRLTVV.

The chain carries TRBV5-1 and TRBJ1-3; 8 bases align to TRBD1. Trimming removed 3 bases from V and 0 bases from J; junction bases left unmatched: 8. Germline lookup yields CDR1 SGHRS and CDR2 YFSETQ. The CDR3 spans 17 residues. In nucleotides, the CDR3 is TGCGCCAGCAGCTGGGGACAGGACTACTCCTCTGGAAACACCATATATTTT. This sequence encodes CASSWGQDYSSGNTIYF.